This TCR beta chain was sequenced for a study of cytomegalovirus exposure and HLA in healthy donors. Study-wide points: The number of N-insertions in an Asian-associated ancestry cluster was reportedly below the 666-donor mean in a later analysis.

CDR3 length equals 14 residues. V shed 5 bases and J 2 bases; nucleotides not matched to a gene: 3. Germline CDR1 is MNHEY and CDR2 is SMNVEV (reference sequence). Primers for the PCR totalled 60 Vbeta and 13 Jbeta. This table comes from immunoSEQ multiplex PCR, and its TCRdb copy is limited to in-frame clones, with some not included. This table lists roughly 120,000 clones. Concerning this clone: Its specificity is not known.

The receptor was derived from a young man in good health and CMV-seronegative. Sequencing was performed on PBMCs. The chain is built from TRBV27 and TRBJ1-2; 9 bases map to TRBD1. CDR3 sequence reads: CASSQTGGNYGYTF. In DNA, the CDR3 is TGTGCCAGCAGTCAAACAGGGGGCAACTATGGCTACACCTTC.